This T cell receptor beta chain was profiled in a study of neurological immune-mediated disorders. MiXCR, applied by TCRdb to the 5' RACE reads, yields one record per CDR3 protein. Among 31,000 or so distinct CDR3 sequences, approximately 4.2% were seen once, and the ten largest hold roughly 23%. CDR3 size: 12 residues. V lost 2 bases, J lost 3 bases, and 4 bases lay in between. Germline V gene lookup returns CDR1 SNHLY and CDR2 FYNNEI. Unsorted libraries came from 2 million PBMCs stored at -80 °C. This clonotype occurred many times. This sequence originates from a man aged 18 to 30 in good health. The material sequenced was PBMCs. The V call is TRBV2, the J call TRBJ1-1; D is unresolved. The CDR3 sequence: CASSEQDTEAFF. As DNA, the CDR3 is TGTGCCAGCAGTGAACAGGACACTGAAGCTTTCTTT.